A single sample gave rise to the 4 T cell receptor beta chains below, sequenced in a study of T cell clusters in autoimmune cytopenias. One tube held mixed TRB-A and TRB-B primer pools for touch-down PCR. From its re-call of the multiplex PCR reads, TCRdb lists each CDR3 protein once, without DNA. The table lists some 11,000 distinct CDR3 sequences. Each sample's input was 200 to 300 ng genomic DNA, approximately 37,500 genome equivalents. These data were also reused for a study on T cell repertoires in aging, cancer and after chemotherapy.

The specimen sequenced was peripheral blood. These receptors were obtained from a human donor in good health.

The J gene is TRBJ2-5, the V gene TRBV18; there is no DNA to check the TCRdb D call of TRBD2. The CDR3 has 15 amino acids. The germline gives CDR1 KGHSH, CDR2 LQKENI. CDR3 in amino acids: CASSPSGSIQETQYF.

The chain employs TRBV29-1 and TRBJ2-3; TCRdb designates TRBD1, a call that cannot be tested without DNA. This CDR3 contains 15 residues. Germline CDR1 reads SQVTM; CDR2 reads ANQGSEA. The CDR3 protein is CSVSRTGPPTDTQYF.

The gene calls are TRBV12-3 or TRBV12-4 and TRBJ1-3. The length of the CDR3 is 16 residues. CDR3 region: CASDRKFLVSGNTIYF.

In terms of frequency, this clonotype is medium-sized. The CDR3 here is CASSLVSEAFF. The V gene is TRBV5-5, the J gene TRBJ1-1. CDR1 and CDR2 (germline): SGHKS, YYEKEE (reference sequence). The length of the CDR3 is 11 residues.